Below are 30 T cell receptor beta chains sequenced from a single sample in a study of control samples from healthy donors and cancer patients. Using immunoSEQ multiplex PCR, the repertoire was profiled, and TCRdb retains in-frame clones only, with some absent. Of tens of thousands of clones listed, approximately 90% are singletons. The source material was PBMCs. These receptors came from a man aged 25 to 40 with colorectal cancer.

The CDR3 here is CASPRGPNEKLFF. For the CDR3, the DNA is TGTGCCAGCCCTCGGGGGCCTAATGAAAAACTGTTTTTT. The V and J genes are TRBV6-4 and TRBJ1-4; D is perhaps TRBD1 (6 bases). V was cut by 8 bases and J by 3 bases, with 10 bases left in between. CDR1 and CDR2 from the germline V gene are MRHNA and SNTAGT. This CDR3 contains 13 residues.

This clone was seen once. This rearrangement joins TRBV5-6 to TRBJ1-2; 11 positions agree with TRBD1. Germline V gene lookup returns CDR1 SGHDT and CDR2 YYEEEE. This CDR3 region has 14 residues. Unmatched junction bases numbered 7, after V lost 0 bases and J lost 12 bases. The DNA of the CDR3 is TGTGCCAGCAGCTTGGGCGGGACAGGGGGTATTAACACCTTC. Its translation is CASSLGGTGGINTF.

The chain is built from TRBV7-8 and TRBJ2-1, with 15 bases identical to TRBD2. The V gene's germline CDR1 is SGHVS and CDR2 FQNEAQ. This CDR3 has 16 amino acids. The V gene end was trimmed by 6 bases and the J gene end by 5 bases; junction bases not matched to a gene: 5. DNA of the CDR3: TGTGCCAGCAGAGGGACTAGCGGGGGGAAGGACAATGAGCAGTTCTTC. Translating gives CASRGTSGGKDNEQFF.

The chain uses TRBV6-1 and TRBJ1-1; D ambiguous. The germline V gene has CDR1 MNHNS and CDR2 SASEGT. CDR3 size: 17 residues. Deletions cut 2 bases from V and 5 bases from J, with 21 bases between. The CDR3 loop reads CASSESIYLIEGTEAFF. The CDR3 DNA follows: TGTGCCAGCAGTGAATCTATCTATTTAATAGAGGGTACTGAAGCTTTCTTT.

The CDR3 is CASSPIYDRGARGYTF. The CDR3 coding sequence is TGCGCCAGCAGCCCGATATATGATAGGGGGGCAAGGGGCTACACCTTC. The V gene is TRBV4-1, the J gene TRBJ1-2; a possible D gene is TRBD1 (6 bases). V was cut by 4 bases and J by 8 bases, with 23 bases left in between. Germline loops: CDR1 MGHRA, CDR2 YSYEKL. The length of the CDR3 is 16 residues.

The CDR3 loop reads CASSKMAGTGEGSYNEQFF. CDR3 sequence (DNA): TGTGCCAGCAGCAAAATGGCCGGGACAGGGGAGGGCTCCTACAATGAGCAGTTCTTC. The V call is TRBV6-2 or TRBV6-3, the J call TRBJ2-1; 10 bases align to TRBD1. Per the germline V gene, CDR1 is MNHEY and CDR2 is SVGEGT. The CDR3 runs to 19 residues. With V trimmed by 6 bases and J by 0 bases, 14 bases remained unmatched.

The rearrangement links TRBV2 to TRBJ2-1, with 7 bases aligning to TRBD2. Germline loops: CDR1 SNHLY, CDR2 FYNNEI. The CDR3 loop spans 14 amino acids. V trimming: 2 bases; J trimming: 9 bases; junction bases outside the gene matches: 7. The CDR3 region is CASSEQRGGAEQFF. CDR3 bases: TGTGCCAGCAGTGAACAGCGGGGCGGGGCTGAGCAGTTCTTC.

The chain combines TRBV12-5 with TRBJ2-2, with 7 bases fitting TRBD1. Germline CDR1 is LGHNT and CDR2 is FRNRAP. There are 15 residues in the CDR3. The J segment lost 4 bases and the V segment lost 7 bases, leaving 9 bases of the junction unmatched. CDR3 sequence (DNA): TGTGCTAGTGCCCTGGGACAGTCGACCACCGGGGAGCTGTTTTTT. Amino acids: CASALGQSTTGELFF.

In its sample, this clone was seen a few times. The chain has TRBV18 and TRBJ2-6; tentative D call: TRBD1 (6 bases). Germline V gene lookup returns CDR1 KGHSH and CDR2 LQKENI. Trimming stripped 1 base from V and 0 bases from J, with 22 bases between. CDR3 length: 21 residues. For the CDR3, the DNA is TGTGCCAGCTCACCACAAATCCTACGCAGGGTACAGGGCTCTGGGGCCAACGTCCTGACTTTC. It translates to CASSPQILRRVQGSGANVLTF.

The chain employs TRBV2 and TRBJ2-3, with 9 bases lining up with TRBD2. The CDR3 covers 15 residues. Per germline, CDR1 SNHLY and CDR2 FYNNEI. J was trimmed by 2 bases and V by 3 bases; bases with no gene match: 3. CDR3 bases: TGTGCCAGCAGTGACGGCGGGGGGGCCACAGATACGCAGTATTTT. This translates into CASSDGGGATDTQYF.

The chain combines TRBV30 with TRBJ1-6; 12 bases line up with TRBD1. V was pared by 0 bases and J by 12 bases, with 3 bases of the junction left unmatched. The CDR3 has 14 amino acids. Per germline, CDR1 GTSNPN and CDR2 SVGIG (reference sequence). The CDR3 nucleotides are TGTGCCTGGAGTGTTGGGACAGGGGGCTTACCCCTCCACTTT. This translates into CAWSVGTGGLPLHF.

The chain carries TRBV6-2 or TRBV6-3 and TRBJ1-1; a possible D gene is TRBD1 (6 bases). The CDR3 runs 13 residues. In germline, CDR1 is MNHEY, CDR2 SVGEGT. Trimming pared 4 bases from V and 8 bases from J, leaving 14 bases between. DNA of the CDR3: TGTGCCAGCAGTTTTCTTAAGGGGACAGAAGCTTTCTTT. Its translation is CASSFLKGTEAFF.

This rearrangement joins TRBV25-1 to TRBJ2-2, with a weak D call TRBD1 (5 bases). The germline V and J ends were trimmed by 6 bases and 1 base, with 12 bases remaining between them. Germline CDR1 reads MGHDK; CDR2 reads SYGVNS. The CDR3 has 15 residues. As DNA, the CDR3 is TGTGCCAGCAGCGACAGCTTAGTGAACACCGGGGAGCTGTTTTTT. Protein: CASSDSLVNTGELFF.

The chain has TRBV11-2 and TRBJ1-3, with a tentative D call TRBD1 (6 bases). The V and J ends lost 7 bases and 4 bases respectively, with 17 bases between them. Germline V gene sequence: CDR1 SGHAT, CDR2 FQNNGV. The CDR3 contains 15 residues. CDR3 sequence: CASNLLTGKGNTIYF. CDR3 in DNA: TGTGCCAGCAACCTACTTACAGGGAAAGGAAACACCATATATTTT.

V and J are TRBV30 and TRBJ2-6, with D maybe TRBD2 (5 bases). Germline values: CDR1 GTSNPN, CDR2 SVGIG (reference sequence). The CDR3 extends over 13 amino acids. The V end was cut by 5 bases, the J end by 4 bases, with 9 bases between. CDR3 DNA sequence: TGTGCCTGGCACTCGGGGGGGGCCAACGTCCTGACTTTC. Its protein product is CAWHSGGANVLTF.

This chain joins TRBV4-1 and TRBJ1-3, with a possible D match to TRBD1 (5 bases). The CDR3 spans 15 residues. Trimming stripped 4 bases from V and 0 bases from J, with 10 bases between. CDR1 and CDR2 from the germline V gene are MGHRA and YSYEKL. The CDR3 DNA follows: TGCGCCAGCAGCCCGGGACGGGGCTCTGGAAACACCATATATTTT. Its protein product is CASSPGRGSGNTIYF.

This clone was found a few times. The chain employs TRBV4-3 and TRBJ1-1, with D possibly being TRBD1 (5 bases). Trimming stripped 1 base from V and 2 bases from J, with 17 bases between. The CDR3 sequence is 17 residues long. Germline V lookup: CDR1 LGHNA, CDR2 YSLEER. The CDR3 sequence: CASSQGIGTISNTEAFF. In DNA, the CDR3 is TGCGCCAGCAGCCAAGGGATCGGGACTATATCTAACACTGAAGCTTTCTTT.

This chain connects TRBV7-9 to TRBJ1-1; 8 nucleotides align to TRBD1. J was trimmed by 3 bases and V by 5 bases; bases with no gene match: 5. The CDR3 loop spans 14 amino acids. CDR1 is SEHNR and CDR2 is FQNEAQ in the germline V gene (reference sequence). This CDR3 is CASSRGQEDTEAFF. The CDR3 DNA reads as TGTGCCAGCAGCCGGGGACAGGAGGACACTGAAGCTTTCTTT. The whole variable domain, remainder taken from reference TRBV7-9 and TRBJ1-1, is DTGVSQNPRHKITKRGQNVTFRCDPISEHNRLYWYRQTLGQGPEFLTYFQNEAQLEKSRLLSDRFSAERPKGSFSTLEIQRTEQGDSAMYLCASSRGQEDTEAFFGQGTRLTVV.

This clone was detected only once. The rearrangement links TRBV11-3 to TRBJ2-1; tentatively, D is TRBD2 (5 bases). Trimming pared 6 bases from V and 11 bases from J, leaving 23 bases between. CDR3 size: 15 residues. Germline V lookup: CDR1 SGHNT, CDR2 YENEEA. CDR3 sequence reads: CASSTTGLPGKKQFF. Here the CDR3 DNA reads TGTGCCAGCAGTACCACCGGATTGCCCGGGAAAAAGCAGTTCTTC. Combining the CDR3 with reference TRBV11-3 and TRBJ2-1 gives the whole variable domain EAGVVQSPRYKIIEKKQPVAFWCNPISGHNTLYWYLQNLGQGPELLIRYENEEAVDDSQLPKDRFSAERLKGVDSTLKIQPAELGDSAVYLCASSTTGLPGKKQFFGPGTRLTVL.

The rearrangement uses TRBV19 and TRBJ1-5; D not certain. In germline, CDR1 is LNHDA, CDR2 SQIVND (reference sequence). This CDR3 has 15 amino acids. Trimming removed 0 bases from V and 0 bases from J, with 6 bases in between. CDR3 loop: CASSIDTDSNQPQHF. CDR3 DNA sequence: TGTGCCAGTAGTATAGACACAGATAGCAATCAGCCCCAGCATTTT.

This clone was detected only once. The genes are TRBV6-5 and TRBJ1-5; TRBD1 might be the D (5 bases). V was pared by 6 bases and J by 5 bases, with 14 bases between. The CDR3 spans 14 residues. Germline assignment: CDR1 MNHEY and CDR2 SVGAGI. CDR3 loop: CASRKMGGHQPQHF. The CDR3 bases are TGTGCCAGCAGAAAAATGGGGGGACATCAGCCCCAGCATTTT.

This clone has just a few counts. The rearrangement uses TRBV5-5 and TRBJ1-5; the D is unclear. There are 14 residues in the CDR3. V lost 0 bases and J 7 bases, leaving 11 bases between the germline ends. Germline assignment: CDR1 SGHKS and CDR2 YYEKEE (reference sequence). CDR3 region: CASSLEIREQPQHF. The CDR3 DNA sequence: TGTGCCAGCAGCTTGGAAATACGCGAGCAGCCCCAGCATTTT.

This CDR3 is CASSLRVAATNEKLFF. The CDR3 DNA sequence: TGTGCCAGCAGCTTAAGGGTGGCGGCAACTAATGAAAAACTGTTTTTT. The genes are TRBV7-9 and TRBJ1-4; D is unclear. This CDR3 is 16 amino acids long. Trimming took off 2 bases at V and 0 bases at J, with 10 bases between the two ends. CDR1 and CDR2 (germline): SEHNR, FQNEAQ (reference sequence).

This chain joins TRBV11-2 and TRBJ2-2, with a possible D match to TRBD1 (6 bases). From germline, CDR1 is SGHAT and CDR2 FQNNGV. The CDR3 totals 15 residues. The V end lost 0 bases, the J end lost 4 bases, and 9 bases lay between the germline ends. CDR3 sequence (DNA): TGTGCCAGCAGCTTAGAGGGGGCGGGCACCGGGGAGCTGTTTTTT. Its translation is CASSLEGAGTGELFF.

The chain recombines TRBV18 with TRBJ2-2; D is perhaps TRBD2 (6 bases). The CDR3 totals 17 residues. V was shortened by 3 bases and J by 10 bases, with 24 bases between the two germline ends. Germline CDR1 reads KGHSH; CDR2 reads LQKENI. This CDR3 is CASSPFGGSGGLEELFF. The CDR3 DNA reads TGTGCCAGCTCACCTTTTGGAGGTAGCGGAGGCCTCGAGGAGCTGTTTTTT.

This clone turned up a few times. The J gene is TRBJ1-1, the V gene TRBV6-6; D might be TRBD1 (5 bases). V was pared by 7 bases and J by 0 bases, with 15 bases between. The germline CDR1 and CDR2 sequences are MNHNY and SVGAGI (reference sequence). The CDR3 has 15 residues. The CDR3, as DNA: TGTGCCAGCATCTTCGGGGGGAATATGAACACTGAAGCTTTCTTT. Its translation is CASIFGGNMNTEAFF.

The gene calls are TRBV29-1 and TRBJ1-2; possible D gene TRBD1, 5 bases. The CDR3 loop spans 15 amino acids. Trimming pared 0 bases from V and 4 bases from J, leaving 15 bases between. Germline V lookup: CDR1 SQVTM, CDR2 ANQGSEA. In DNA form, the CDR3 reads TGCAGCGTTGAAGAGGGCTTGGGGCTGGTCTATGGCTACACCTTC. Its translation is CSVEEGLGLVYGYTF.

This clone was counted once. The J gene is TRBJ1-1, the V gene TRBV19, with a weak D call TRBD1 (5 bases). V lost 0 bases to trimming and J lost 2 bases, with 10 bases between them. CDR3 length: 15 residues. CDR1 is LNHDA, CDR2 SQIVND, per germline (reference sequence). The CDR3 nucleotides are TGTGCCAGTAGTATAGATGGGGACCGTAACACTGAAGCTTTCTTT. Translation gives CASSIDGDRNTEAFF.

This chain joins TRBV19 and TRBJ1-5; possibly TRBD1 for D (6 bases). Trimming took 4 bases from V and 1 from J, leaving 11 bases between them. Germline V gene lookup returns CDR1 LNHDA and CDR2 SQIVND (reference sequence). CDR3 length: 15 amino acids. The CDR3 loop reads CASSTGVLSNQPQHF. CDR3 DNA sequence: TGTGCCAGTAGTACAGGGGTTCTAAGCAATCAGCCCCAGCATTTT.

CDR3 sequence (DNA): TGTGCCAGTAGTTCAACCCCCGGACAGGAAAACAATGAGCAGTTCTTC. Its protein product is CASSSTPGQENNEQFF. The gene calls are TRBV19 and TRBJ2-1; 7 positions match TRBD1. This CDR3 is built from 16 residues. V was pared by 5 bases and J by 5 bases, with 12 bases of the junction left unmatched. Germline V gives CDR1 LNHDA, CDR2 SQIVND (reference sequence). Combining the CDR3 with reference TRBV19 and TRBJ2-1 gives the whole variable domain DGGITQSPKYLFRKEGQNVTLSCEQNLNHDAMYWYRQDPGQGLRLIYYSQIVNDFQKGDIAEGYSVSREKKESFPLTVTSAQKNPTAFYLCASSSTPGQENNEQFFGPGTRLTVL.